Described below is a single TCR beta chain sequence and its context. Its antigen is currently unknown. The source of the sample is a study of OX40 agonist ivuxolimab in advanced cancers. Study at large: One hepatocellular carcinoma and a couple of cutaneous melanoma patients partially responded.

The V end was cut by 1 base, the J end by 8 bases, with 11 bases between. The CDR3 loop spans 13 amino acids. Germline-derived CDR1 and CDR2 are SEHNR and FQNEAQ (reference sequence). The method was immunoSEQ multiplex PCR; TCRdb's version includes in-frame clones alone and lacks a portion of them. The table lists 70,000 or so clones, 90% of them singletons. General study points: CD4+ T cells averaged fewer expanded clones than CD8+ T cells.

No patient had autoimmune disease or received systemic immunosuppression. The chain combines TRBV7-9 with TRBJ1-2; possibly TRBD1 for D (6 bases). The TCR was taken from an adult with an advanced solid tumor such as melanoma, head and neck, liver or kidney cancer. The sample was CD4+ or CD8+ T cells sorted from blood, taken in a trial of the OX40 agonist ivuxolimab. The CDR3 sequence is CASSLGNRVGYTF. CDR3 in DNA: TGTGCCAGCAGCTTAGGTAACAGGGTCGGCTACACCTTC.